The 19 T cell receptor beta chains listed next were all sequenced from one sample in a study of cytomegalovirus exposure and HLA in healthy donors. The PCR contained 60 Vbeta and 13 Jbeta primers. This table comes from immunoSEQ multiplex PCR, and its TCRdb copy is limited to in-frame clones, with some not included. The top ten clones hold about 5% of a sample with around 100,000 clones, around three quarters of them seen once. Material: PBMCs. These receptors were taken from a female donor in good health and CMV-seropositive.

The chain links TRBV7-2 to TRBJ2-1, with 8 bases aligning to TRBD2. CDR1 is SGHTA, CDR2 FQGNSA, per germline. V was clipped by 5 bases and J by 0 bases; unmatched bases: 3. This CDR3 region has 15 residues. CDR3 nucleotide sequence: TGTGCCAGCAGCACGGGACTAGTCTCCTACAATGAGCAGTTCTTC. This sequence encodes CASSTGLVSYNEQFF.

The chain has TRBV2 and TRBJ2-1; D unclear. The CDR3 is 14 residues long. V lost 6 bases, J lost 5 bases, and 14 bases lay in between. From germline, CDR1 is SNHLY and CDR2 FYNNEI. As DNA, the CDR3 is TGTGCCAGCAGAATCTGGGCATCGAACAATGAGCAGTTCTTC. It yields the protein CASRIWASNNEQFF.

This clone was detected only once. The V gene is TRBV30, the J gene TRBJ1-4, with 7 bases lining up with TRBD1. Unmatched junction bases numbered 6, after V lost 0 bases and J lost 8 bases. Germline CDR1 is GTSNPN and CDR2 is SVGIG (reference sequence). The CDR3 loop spans 14 amino acids. DNA of the CDR3: TGTGCCTGGAGTGTAAGACAGGGATTGGAAAAACTGTTTTTT. Encoded protein: CAWSVRQGLEKLFF.

This sequence joins TRBV7-2 and TRBJ2-2; a weak D match, TRBD1 (5 bases). The V end lost 5 bases, the J end lost 0 bases, and 10 bases lay between the germline ends. Germline loops: CDR1 SGHTA, CDR2 FQGNSA. The CDR3 length is 15 residues. CDR3 region: CASSRTFANTGELFF. DNA of the CDR3: TGTGCCAGCAGCCGGACATTTGCGAACACCGGGGAGCTGTTTTTT.

This clone was observed many times. CDR3 in amino acids: CASSLQREVADTQYF. For the CDR3, the DNA is TGTGCCAGCAGCTTGCAACGGGAGGTAGCAGATACGCAGTATTTT. The chain links TRBV5-5 to TRBJ2-3; 7 nucleotides align to TRBD2. Germline assignment: CDR1 SGHKS and CDR2 YYEKEE (reference sequence). The CDR3 runs to 15 residues. Trimming removed 1 base from V and 4 bases from J; junction bases left unmatched: 6.

The chain employs TRBV4-1 and TRBJ2-1, with D unresolved. V lost 4 bases, J lost 4 bases, and 8 bases lay in between. CDR3 length equals 13 residues. Germline V gene data show CDR1 as MGHRA and CDR2 as YSYEKL. The CDR3 spells CASSPLGYNEQFF. As DNA, the CDR3 is TGCGCCAGCAGCCCCCTAGGATACAATGAGCAGTTCTTC.

The rearrangement links TRBV5-1 to TRBJ1-1; TRBD1 is a possible D gene (5 bases). CDR3 length: 15 residues. V was shortened by 0 bases and J by 1 base, with 10 bases between the two germline ends. Germline CDR1 and CDR2: SGHRS and YFSETQ. The CDR3 nucleotides are TGCGCCAGCAGCTTGGCGTACAGGACGAACACTGAAGCTTTCTTT. It is translated as CASSLAYRTNTEAFF.

The chain employs TRBV18 and TRBJ2-6; TRBD2 agrees at 13 bases. CDR3 length equals 22 residues. Trimming took 2 bases from V and 0 from J; bases not matched to a gene: 13. Germline CDR1 reads KGHSH; CDR2 reads LQKENI. CDR3 loop: CASSPMSSTSGRPHSGANVLTF. In nucleotides, the CDR3 is TGTGCCAGCTCACCAATGTCTTCGACTAGCGGGAGGCCACACTCTGGGGCCAACGTCCTGACTTTC. Combining the CDR3 with reference TRBV18 and TRBJ2-6 gives the whole variable domain NAGVMQNPRHLVRRRGQEARLRCSPMKGHSHVYWYRQLPEEGLKFMVYLQKENIIDESGMPKERFSAEFPKEGPSILRIQQVVRGDSAAYFCASSPMSSTSGRPHSGANVLTFGAGSRLTVL.

In this sample, this clone turned up a few times. The chain carries TRBV18 and TRBJ2-5; 7 bases align to TRBD1. Germline V gene sequence: CDR1 KGHSH, CDR2 LQKENI. The CDR3 loop spans 15 amino acids. V lost 3 bases and J lost 1; bases outside the gene matches: 5. CDR3 loop: CASSPTTGTQETQYF. For the CDR3, the DNA is TGTGCCAGCTCACCTACGACAGGGACCCAAGAGACCCAGTACTTC.

The rearrangement links TRBV7-9 to TRBJ1-5; a weak D match, TRBD1 (6 bases). This CDR3 is 18 amino acids long. CDR1 and CDR2 (germline): SEHNR, FQNEAQ (reference sequence). Trimming stripped 5 bases from V and 4 bases from J, with 24 bases between. In DNA, the CDR3 is TGTGCCAGCAGCCACGTGAGGGGGACAAATATTATTAATCAGCCCCAGCATTTT. This sequence encodes CASSHVRGTNIINQPQHF.

This rearrangement joins TRBV19 to TRBJ1-1; 9 nucleotides line up with TRBD1. J was trimmed by 1 base and V by 7 bases; bases with no gene match: 13. CDR1 and CDR2 from the germline V gene are LNHDA and SQIVND (reference sequence). CDR3 length: 17 amino acids. The CDR3 loop reads CASINRDREFRNTEAFF. The CDR3 coding sequence is TGTGCCAGTATCAACCGGGACAGGGAATTTAGGAACACTGAAGCTTTCTTT.

The CDR3, as DNA: TGTGCCAGCAGCTTATCAAGAGGTGCAACTAATGAAAAACTGTTTTTT. This sequence encodes CASSLSRGATNEKLFF. The chain is built from TRBV7-9 and TRBJ1-4; D remains ambiguous. Germline assignment: CDR1 SEHNR and CDR2 FQNEAQ (reference sequence). This CDR3 is 16 amino acids long. V lost 2 bases to trimming and J lost 0 bases, with 10 bases between them.

The gene calls are TRBV5-6 and TRBJ1-3; 10 positions agree with TRBD1. The CDR3 runs to 18 residues. The V and J ends lost 4 bases and 4 bases, in that order; junction bases with no gene match: 14. Germline V gene lookup returns CDR1 SGHDT and CDR2 YYEEEE. CDR3 residues: CASSHRNRQGAGGNTIYF. CDR3 DNA sequence: TGTGCCAGCAGCCACCGAAATCGACAGGGGGCGGGAGGAAACACCATATATTTT.

The chain uses TRBV5-1 and TRBJ1-1; TRBD1 matches at 10 bases. CDR1 is SGHRS, CDR2 YFSETQ, per germline. This CDR3 contains 13 residues. V lost 7 bases, J lost 5 bases, and 5 bases stayed unmatched. The CDR3 sequence: CASGQGVRTEAFF. The CDR3 coding sequence is TGCGCCAGCGGACAGGGGGTGCGGACTGAAGCTTTCTTT.

The rearrangement links TRBV28 to TRBJ1-2; D unresolved. The V gene lost 5 bases and the J gene lost 4 bases, with 11 bases spanning the gap. Germline V gene sequence: CDR1 MDHEN, CDR2 SYDVKM. The CDR3 runs to 13 residues. CDR3 DNA sequence: TGTGCCAGCAGTCCGTATCAGTCCTATGGCTACACCTTC. Translation gives CASSPYQSYGYTF.

The chain uses TRBV2 and TRBJ2-1, with TRBD2 identical over 11 bases. J gave up 7 bases and V 8 bases, and 7 bases lay outside the gene matches. This CDR3 has 14 residues. Per germline, CDR1 SNHLY and CDR2 FYNNEI. As DNA, the CDR3 is TGTGCCAGCGGGGGGAGACTAGCGGGGAATGAGCAGTTCTTC. This sequence encodes CASGGRLAGNEQFF.

The genes are TRBV5-4 and TRBJ2-4, with 9 positions matching TRBD1. Trimming took 4 bases from V and 5 from J; bases not matched to a gene: 7. From germline, CDR1 is SGHNT and CDR2 YYREEE (reference sequence). The CDR3 has 15 amino acids. This CDR3 reads CASSRDRGAQNIQYF. The CDR3 nucleotides read TGTGCCAGCAGCCGCGACAGGGGGGCTCAAAACATTCAGTACTTC.

CDR3 in DNA: TGCGCCAGCAGTGGGACTAGCGGGAGGCGGGGGGCACCCGCGAACACCGGGGAGCTGTTTTTT. Translation: CASSGTSGRRGAPANTGELFF. The V and J genes are TRBV10-2 and TRBJ2-2; 14 bases are a match to TRBD2. The CDR3 runs 21 residues. The germline V gene encodes CDR1 WSHSY and CDR2 SAAADI. J lost 0 bases, V lost 4 bases, and 13 bases had no gene match.

The rearrangement joins TRBV5-4 to TRBJ2-7; D gene uncertain. The V and J ends lost 3 bases and 3 bases respectively, with 4 bases between them. The CDR3 is made up of 11 amino acids. Germline V gene lookup returns CDR1 SGHNT and CDR2 YYREEE (reference sequence). The CDR3: CASSSYYEQYF. CDR3 sequence (DNA): TGTGCCAGCAGCTCTTACTACGAGCAGTACTTC.